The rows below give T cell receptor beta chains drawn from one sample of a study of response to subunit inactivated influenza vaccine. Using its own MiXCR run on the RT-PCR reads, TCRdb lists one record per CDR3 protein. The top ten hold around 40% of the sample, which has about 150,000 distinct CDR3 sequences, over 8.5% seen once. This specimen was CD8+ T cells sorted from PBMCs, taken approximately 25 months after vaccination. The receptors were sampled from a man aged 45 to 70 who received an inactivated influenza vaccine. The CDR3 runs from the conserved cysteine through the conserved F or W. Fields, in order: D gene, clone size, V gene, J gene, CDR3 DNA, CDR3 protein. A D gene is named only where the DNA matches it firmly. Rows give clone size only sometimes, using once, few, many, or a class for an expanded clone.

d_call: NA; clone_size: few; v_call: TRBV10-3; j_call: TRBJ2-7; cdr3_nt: TGTGCCATCAGTGAGGGAGGGGGCCTCTACGAGCAGTACTTC; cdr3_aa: CAISEGGGLYEQYF
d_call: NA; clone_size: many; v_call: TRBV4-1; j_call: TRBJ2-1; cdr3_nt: TGCGCCAGCAGCCAAGGATACAGTTACAATGAGCAGTTCTTC; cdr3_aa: CASSQGYSYNEQFF
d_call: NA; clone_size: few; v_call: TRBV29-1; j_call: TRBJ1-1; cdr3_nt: TGCAGCGTTGAAGACCCAGACAAGGGACACCTGAACACTGAAGCTTTCTTT; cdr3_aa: CSVEDPDKGHLNTEAFF
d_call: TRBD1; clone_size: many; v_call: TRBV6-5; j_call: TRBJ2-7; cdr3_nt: TGTGCCAGCAGTTACTCCTGGGACAGCCAGGTCGAGCAGTACTTC; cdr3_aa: CASSYSWDSQVEQYF
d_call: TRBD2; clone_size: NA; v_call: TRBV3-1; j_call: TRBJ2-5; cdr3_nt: TGTGCCAGCAGCCGAGACGGGAGGGGAGAGACCCAGTACTTC; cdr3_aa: CASSRDGRGETQYF
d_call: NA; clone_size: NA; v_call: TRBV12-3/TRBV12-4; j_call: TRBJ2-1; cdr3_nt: TGTGCCAGCAGTTTATTTGGGTCCTACAATGAGCAGTTCTTC; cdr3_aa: CASSLFGSYNEQFF
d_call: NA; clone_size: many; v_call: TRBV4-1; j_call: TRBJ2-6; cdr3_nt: TGTGCCAGCTCGGGTTCTGGGGCCAACGTCCTGACTTTC; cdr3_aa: CASSGSGANVLTF
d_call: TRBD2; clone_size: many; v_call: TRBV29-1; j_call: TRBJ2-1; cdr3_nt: TGCAGCGTGAGGCTAGCGGGAAGCTCCTACAATGAGCAGTTCTTC; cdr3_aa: CSVRLAGSSYNEQFF
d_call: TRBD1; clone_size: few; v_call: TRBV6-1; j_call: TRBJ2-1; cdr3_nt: TGTGCCAGCAGTATTAGAGCCGGGACAGAAAGTTACAATGAGCAGTTCTTC; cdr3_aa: CASSIRAGTESYNEQFF
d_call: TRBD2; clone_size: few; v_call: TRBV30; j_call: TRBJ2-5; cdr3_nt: TGTGCCTGGAGTACCGGGACTAGCGCTAAGCAAGAGACCCAGTACTTC; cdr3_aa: CAWSTGTSAKQETQYF
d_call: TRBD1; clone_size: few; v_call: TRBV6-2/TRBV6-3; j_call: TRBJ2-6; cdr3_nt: TGTGCCAGCAGTTACTCTACCCCGGGACAGGGTCCACGATTTGGGGCCAACGTCCTGACTTTC; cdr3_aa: CASSYSTPGQGPRFGANVLTF
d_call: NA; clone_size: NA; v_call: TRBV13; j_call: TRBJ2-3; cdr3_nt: TGTGCCAGCAGCTTAGGCCCCCGGTCTGATACGCAGTATTTT; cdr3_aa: CASSLGPRSDTQYF
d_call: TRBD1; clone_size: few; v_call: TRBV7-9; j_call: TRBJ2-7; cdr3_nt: TGTGCCAGCAGCCCATCCGGATCGGACAGGGTGCACGAGCAGTACTTC; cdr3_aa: CASSPSGSDRVHEQYF
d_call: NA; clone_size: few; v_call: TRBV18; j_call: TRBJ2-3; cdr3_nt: TGTGCCAGCTCACCGAAATCGGTGAGCACAGATACGCAGTATTTT; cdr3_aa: CASSPKSVSTDTQYF
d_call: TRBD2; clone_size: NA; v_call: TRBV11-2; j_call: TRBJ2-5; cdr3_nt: TGTGCCAGCAGCTTCCGGACTAGCGGGGGGAAAGAGACCCAGTACTTC; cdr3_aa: CASSFRTSGGKETQYF
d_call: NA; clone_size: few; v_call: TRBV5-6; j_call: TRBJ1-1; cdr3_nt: TGTGCCAGCAGCCTTCGGGGGGGGACCATGAACACTGAAGCTTTCTTT; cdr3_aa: CASSLRGGTMNTEAFF
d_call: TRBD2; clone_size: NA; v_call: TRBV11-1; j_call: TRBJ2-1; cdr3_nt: TGTGCCAGCAGCTTATCAAGAGGACTAGTCACTGAGCAGTTCTTC; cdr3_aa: CASSLSRGLVTEQFF
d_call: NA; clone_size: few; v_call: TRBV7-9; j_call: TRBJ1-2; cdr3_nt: TGTGCCAGCAGCTTAGGACATTCCGACTACACCTTC; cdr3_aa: CASSLGHSDYTF
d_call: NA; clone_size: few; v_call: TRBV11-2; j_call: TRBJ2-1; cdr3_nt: TGTGCCAGCAGCTTATATAGTATTCGTGGGCAGGGAGGCTACAATGAGCAGTTCTTC; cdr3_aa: CASSLYSIRGQGGYNEQFF
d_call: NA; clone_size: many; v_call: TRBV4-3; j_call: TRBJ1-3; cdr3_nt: TGCGCCAGCAGCCAGGGCAGGGCCTCCGGCGGCTCTGGAAACACCATATATTTT; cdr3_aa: CASSQGRASGGSGNTIYF
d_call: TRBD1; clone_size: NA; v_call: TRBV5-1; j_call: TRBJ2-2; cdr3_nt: TGCGCCAGCAGCAAACAGGGGGCTTTCGGTACCGGGGAGCTGTTTTTT; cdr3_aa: CASSKQGAFGTGELFF
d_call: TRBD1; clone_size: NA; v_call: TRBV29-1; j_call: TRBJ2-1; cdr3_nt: TGCAGCGTTGAAGATCCGGGGGACAGGGGCCAGCAGTTCTTC; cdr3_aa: CSVEDPGDRGQQFF
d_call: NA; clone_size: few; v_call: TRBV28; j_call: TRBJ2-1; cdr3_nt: TGTGCCAGCAGCTTTATCGGTTACAATGAGCAGTTCTTC; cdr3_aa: CASSFIGYNEQFF
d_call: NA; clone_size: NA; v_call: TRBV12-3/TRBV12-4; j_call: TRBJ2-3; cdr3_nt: TGTGCCAGCAGTGACAGGTTGAGGGATACGCAGTATTTT; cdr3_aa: CASSDRLRDTQYF
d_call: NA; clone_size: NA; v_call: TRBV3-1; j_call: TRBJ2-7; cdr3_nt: TGTGCCAGCAGCCAAGCAGGGAGGATCGACGAGCAGTACTTC; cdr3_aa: CASSQAGRIDEQYF
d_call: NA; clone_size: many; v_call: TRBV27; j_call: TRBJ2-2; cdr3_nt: TGTGCCAGCAGTCCCTTCCTCACCGGGGAGCTGTTTTTT; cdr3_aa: CASSPFLTGELFF
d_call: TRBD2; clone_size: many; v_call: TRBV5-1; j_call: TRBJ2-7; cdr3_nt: TGCGCCAGCAGCTTGCATGGGGAGGGCCTCCCCTACGAGCAGTACTTC; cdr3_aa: CASSLHGEGLPYEQYF
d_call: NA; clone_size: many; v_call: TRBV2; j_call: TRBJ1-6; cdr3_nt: TGTGCCAGCAGTGAATTTTCACCCCTCCACTTT; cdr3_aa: CASSEFSPLHF
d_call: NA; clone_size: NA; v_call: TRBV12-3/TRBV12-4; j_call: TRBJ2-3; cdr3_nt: TGTGCCAGCAAAGGTCCGCCCGACACAGATACGCAGTATTTT; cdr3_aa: CASKGPPDTDTQYF
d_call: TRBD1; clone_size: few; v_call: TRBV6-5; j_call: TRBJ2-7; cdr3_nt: TGTGCCAGCAGTTACTCTGGACAGGGTTTAGTATACTTC; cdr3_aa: CASSYSGQGLVYF
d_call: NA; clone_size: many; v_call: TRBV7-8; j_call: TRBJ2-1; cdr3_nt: TGTGCCAGCAGCTTAAACTTCTACAATGAGCAGTTCTTC; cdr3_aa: CASSLNFYNEQFF
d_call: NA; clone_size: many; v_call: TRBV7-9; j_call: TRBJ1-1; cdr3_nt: TGTGCCAGCAGATTAAAGGGGAACACTGAAGCTTTCTTT; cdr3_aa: CASRLKGNTEAFF
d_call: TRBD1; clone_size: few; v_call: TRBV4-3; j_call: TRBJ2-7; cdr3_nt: TGCGCCAGCAGCCAAGATGGCCCTTGGGACAGGGGGCCCTACGAGCAGTACTTC; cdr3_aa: CASSQDGPWDRGPYEQYF
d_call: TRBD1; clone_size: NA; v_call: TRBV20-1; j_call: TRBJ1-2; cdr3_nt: TGCAGTCAGGGGGACAGGGTTTCAGATGGCTACACCTTC; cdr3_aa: CSQGDRVSDGYTF
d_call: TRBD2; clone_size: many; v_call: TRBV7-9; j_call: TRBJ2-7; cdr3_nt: TGTGCCAGCAGCTTCGGGGGGGGCGAGCAGTACTTC; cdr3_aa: CASSFGGGEQYF
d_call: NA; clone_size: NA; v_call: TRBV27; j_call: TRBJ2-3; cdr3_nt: TGTGCCAGCAGCCTATCATTGGGGGAGTCAGATACGCAGTATTTT; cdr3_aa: CASSLSLGESDTQYF